The entry below describes one T cell receptor (beta chain). The data belong to a study of patients and donors after allogeneic stem cell transplantation. TCRdb recomputed calls from the RT-PCR reads with MiXCR, one row per CDR3 protein. The sample yields about a million distinct CDR3 sequences, about 20% seen once. Germline values: CDR1 SGHRS, CDR2 YFSETQ. The V gene lost 3 bases and the J gene lost 2 bases, with 9 bases spanning the gap. The CDR3 is made up of 15 amino acids. The material sequenced was blood, either unsorted or a sorted T cell fraction (not recorded which). The gene calls are TRBV5-1 and TRBJ2-6; tentatively, D is TRBD1 (6 bases). The clonotype comes from a human donor who was either an allogeneic HSCT recipient or a stem cell or donor lymphocyte infusion donor (not recorded which). It is not recorded whose cells these are; they may come from a transplant donor. The CDR3 sequence is CASSSTGTGANVLTF. The CDR3 DNA reads TGCGCCAGCAGCTCGACAGGTACTGGGGCCAACGTCCTGACTTTC.